This T cell receptor beta chain was captured by sequencing in a study of beta chain features in type 1 diabetes. General observations from the study: Patients' naive, central memory and regulatory TCRB repertoires appeared more alike than those of healthy donors.

All of the isolated RNA was reverse transcribed, so expressed TCRB transcripts were sequenced. Method: immunoSEQ multiplex PCR; TCRdb's copy keeps in-frame clones and lacks some. The sample lists 120,000 to 150,000 clones, more than 9% occurring once. The sample holds many counts of this clone. Antigen: not known. The source is a man aged 18 to 35 in good health. Sequencing used naive CD4+ T cells from blood.

The CDR3 spells CAWSTGQGPYNEQFF. The CDR3 nucleotides read TGTGCCTGGAGCACGGGACAGGGTCCCTACAATGAGCAGTTCTTC. This rearrangement joins TRBV30 to TRBJ2-1; TRBD1 matches at 9 bases. Germline V lookup: CDR1 GTSNPN, CDR2 SVGIG (reference sequence). This CDR3 is 15 amino acids long. The V gene end was trimmed by 3 bases and the J gene end by 2 bases; junction bases not matched to a gene: 5.